This is a list of T cell receptor beta chains from one sample in a study of PD-1 blockade in classical Hodgkin lymphoma. Profiled with immunoSEQ multiplex PCR; TCRdb holds only in-frame clones, not every one. This sample has about 21,000 clones, with around four fifths found just once. The sample was CD4+ T cells from blood. All receptors come from a human donor with classical Hodgkin lymphoma. Each CDR3 is given with its conserved first and last residue. The order of the fields is clone size, D gene, J gene, V gene, CDR3 DNA, CDR3 protein. D genes are given only for firm matches. Part of the rows lack a size; the others show once, few, many or a class for expanded clones.

clone size: NA; D gene: NA; J gene: TRBJ2-7; V gene: TRBV25-1; CDR3 DNA: TGTGCCAGCAGTGAATGGGAGGAGTTGGGAACCTACGAGCAGTACTTC; CDR3 protein: CASSEWEELGTYEQYF
clone size: NA; D gene: TRBD2; J gene: TRBJ2-3; V gene: TRBV28; CDR3 DNA: TGTGCCAGCAGTTTCGCGGGAGAGTTGACAGATACGCAGTATTTT; CDR3 protein: CASSFAGELTDTQYF
clone size: NA; D gene: NA; J gene: TRBJ1-5; V gene: TRBV6-1; CDR3 DNA: TGTGCCAGCACGAAGGGAACCCAGCCCCAGCATTTT; CDR3 protein: CASTKGTQPQHF
clone size: few; D gene: NA; J gene: TRBJ2-2; V gene: TRBV19; CDR3 DNA: TGTGCCAGCCTACAGAGGAGCGGTACCGGGGAGCTGTTTTTT; CDR3 protein: CASLQRSGTGELFF
clone size: NA; D gene: NA; J gene: TRBJ2-5; V gene: TRBV19; CDR3 DNA: TGTGCCAGTAGTAGGGGGACGGGGGTGGAAGAGACCCAGTACTTC; CDR3 protein: CASSRGTGVEETQYF
clone size: NA; D gene: TRBD1; J gene: TRBJ2-7; V gene: TRBV6-1; CDR3 DNA: TGTGCCAGCAGTGGTAGGGTGACAGGGGTTTCCGAGCAGTACTTC; CDR3 protein: CASSGRVTGVSEQYF
clone size: NA; D gene: NA; J gene: TRBJ1-4; V gene: TRBV6-5; CDR3 DNA: TGTGCCAGCAGTTACTCCGGACTAAATGAAAAACTGTTTTTT; CDR3 protein: CASSYSGLNEKLFF
clone size: NA; D gene: NA; J gene: TRBJ2-1; V gene: TRBV4-1; CDR3 DNA: TGCGCCAGCAGCCAAAGTTTACTGACTATCTACAATGAGCAGTTCTTC; CDR3 protein: CASSQSLLTIYNEQFF
clone size: NA; D gene: NA; J gene: TRBJ1-1; V gene: TRBV10-3; CDR3 DNA: TGTGCCATCAGTGGCCAGGGCTCGAACACTGAAGCTTTCTTT; CDR3 protein: CAISGQGSNTEAFF
clone size: NA; D gene: TRBD2; J gene: TRBJ2-3; V gene: TRBV15; CDR3 DNA: TGTGCCACCAGCAGACACTTAGCGGGAGCTGGCACAGATACGCAGTATTTT; CDR3 protein: CATSRHLAGAGTDTQYF
clone size: few; D gene: TRBD2; J gene: TRBJ2-7; V gene: TRBV19; CDR3 DNA: TGTGCCTTAGGGGGCGGACTAGCGCCGTTACGGGAGCAGTACTTC; CDR3 protein: CALGGGLAPLREQYF
clone size: once; D gene: NA; J gene: TRBJ2-1; V gene: TRBV25-1; CDR3 DNA: TGTGCCAGCAGGACTCTCGTAGAGGAGCAGTTCTTC; CDR3 protein: CASRTLVEEQFF
clone size: NA; D gene: NA; J gene: TRBJ1-5; V gene: TRBV7-2; CDR3 DNA: TGTGCCAGCAGCTTAGTAGCTGGGAGGGTAGATCAGCCCCAGCATTTT; CDR3 protein: CASSLVAGRVDQPQHF
clone size: NA; D gene: TRBD1; J gene: TRBJ2-7; V gene: TRBV29-1; CDR3 DNA: TGCAGCGTTGTGGGGACAGGGGGCTTAGGCTCCGAGCAGTACTTC; CDR3 protein: CSVVGTGGLGSEQYF
clone size: NA; D gene: NA; J gene: TRBJ2-5; V gene: TRBV11-2; CDR3 DNA: TGTGCCAGCAGACCCACTGCTGGGGAGACCCAGTACTTC; CDR3 protein: CASRPTAGETQYF
clone size: NA; D gene: TRBD2; J gene: TRBJ2-7; V gene: TRBV18; CDR3 DNA: TGTGCCAGCTCAACTACTAGCGGAGACATCTACGAGCAGTACTTC; CDR3 protein: CASSTTSGDIYEQYF
clone size: once; D gene: NA; J gene: TRBJ2-1; V gene: TRBV10-2; CDR3 DNA: TGCGCCAGCAGTGGGACAGCAACCTACAATGAGCAGTTCTTC; CDR3 protein: CASSGTATYNEQFF
clone size: NA; D gene: NA; J gene: TRBJ2-1; V gene: TRBV13; CDR3 DNA: TGTGCCAGCAGCTTAGGGGACAACCTATCCTACAATGAGCAGTTCTTC; CDR3 protein: CASSLGDNLSYNEQFF
clone size: NA; D gene: TRBD1; J gene: TRBJ2-1; V gene: TRBV13; CDR3 DNA: TGTGCCAGTGCCGGGACAGGGGACTACAATGAGCAGTTCTTC; CDR3 protein: CASAGTGDYNEQFF
clone size: NA; D gene: NA; J gene: TRBJ1-1; V gene: TRBV5-1; CDR3 DNA: TGCGCCAGCAGCTTAAGGACGGGGAACACTGAAGCTTTCTTT; CDR3 protein: CASSLRTGNTEAFF
clone size: NA; D gene: NA; J gene: TRBJ1-1; V gene: TRBV5-6; CDR3 DNA: TGTGCCAGCAGCTGGGGAACAGTTGGTTGGGCTTTCTTT; CDR3 protein: CASSWGTVGWAFF
clone size: NA; D gene: TRBD1; J gene: TRBJ2-7; V gene: TRBV27; CDR3 DNA: TGTGCCAGCAGGGCCGGGACAGGCATCTACGAGCAGTACTTC; CDR3 protein: CASRAGTGIYEQYF
clone size: NA; D gene: NA; J gene: TRBJ1-6; V gene: TRBV5-4; CDR3 DNA: TGTGCCAGCAGCTTGGATCCCGAGGATTCACCCCTCCACTTT; CDR3 protein: CASSLDPEDSPLHF
clone size: NA; D gene: NA; J gene: TRBJ1-1; V gene: TRBV5-1; CDR3 DNA: TGCGCCAGCAATGAACAGGGCAACACTGAAGCTTTCTTT; CDR3 protein: CASNEQGNTEAFF
clone size: NA; D gene: NA; J gene: TRBJ2-7; V gene: TRBV4-1; CDR3 DNA: TGCGCCAGCAGCCAGTCAGGGACCAGCTACGAGCAGTACTTC; CDR3 protein: CASSQSGTSYEQYF
clone size: NA; D gene: NA; J gene: TRBJ1-2; V gene: TRBV9; CDR3 DNA: TGTGCCAGCAGCGTAGGGAGGACCCTCCATGGCTACACCTTC; CDR3 protein: CASSVGRTLHGYTF
clone size: NA; D gene: TRBD1; J gene: TRBJ2-1; V gene: TRBV9; CDR3 DNA: TGTGCCAGCAGCGTAGGGGACAGGGAGCAGTTCTTC; CDR3 protein: CASSVGDREQFF
clone size: NA; D gene: TRBD1; J gene: TRBJ1-1; V gene: TRBV6-5; CDR3 DNA: TGTGCCAGCAGTCTACAGGGGGGGAATGCTGAAGCTTTCTTT; CDR3 protein: CASSLQGGNAEAFF
clone size: NA; D gene: NA; J gene: TRBJ2-6; V gene: TRBV6-5; CDR3 DNA: TGTGCCAGCAGTTACTCGACAACTGTCGGGGCCAACGTCCTGACTTTC; CDR3 protein: CASSYSTTVGANVLTF
clone size: NA; D gene: NA; J gene: TRBJ2-7; V gene: TRBV11-2; CDR3 DNA: TGTGCCAGCAGCTTTACCCCGTACGAGCAGTACTTC; CDR3 protein: CASSFTPYEQYF
clone size: NA; D gene: TRBD1; J gene: TRBJ2-3; V gene: TRBV10-3; CDR3 DNA: TGTGCCACGACGGAGTCCGGGACAGGGGTCACAGATACGCAGTATTTT; CDR3 protein: CATTESGTGVTDTQYF
clone size: NA; D gene: TRBD1; J gene: TRBJ1-1; V gene: TRBV5-1; CDR3 DNA: TGCGCCAGCAGCTTACAGGGGGCGAACACTGAAGCTTTCTTT; CDR3 protein: CASSLQGANTEAFF
clone size: NA; D gene: TRBD1; J gene: TRBJ1-2; V gene: TRBV18; CDR3 DNA: TGTGCCAGCTCACCTCAATCGGATTCAGGGGGCAACTATGGCTACACCTTC; CDR3 protein: CASSPQSDSGGNYGYTF
clone size: NA; D gene: NA; J gene: TRBJ2-2; V gene: TRBV6-4; CDR3 DNA: TGTGCCAGCAGTGGCATAATCAGGGAGTCCGGGGAGCTGTTTTTT; CDR3 protein: CASSGIIRESGELFF
clone size: NA; D gene: TRBD2; J gene: TRBJ2-1; V gene: TRBV2; CDR3 DNA: TGTGCCAGCATAGCGGGAGCCCAGAGCTCCTACAATGAGCAGTTCTTC; CDR3 protein: CASIAGAQSSYNEQFF
clone size: NA; D gene: NA; J gene: TRBJ2-1; V gene: TRBV5-4; CDR3 DNA: TGTGCCAGCAGCTTGGGAAACAATGAGCAGTTCTTC; CDR3 protein: CASSLGNNEQFF
clone size: NA; D gene: TRBD1; J gene: TRBJ1-4; V gene: TRBV5-3; CDR3 DNA: TGTGCCAGCAGCTGGACAGGGGAAGAAAAACTGTTTTTT; CDR3 protein: CASSWTGEEKLFF
clone size: NA; D gene: NA; J gene: TRBJ1-5; V gene: TRBV7-5; CDR3 DNA: TGTGCCAGCAGCTTAGCTCATAGCAATCAGCCCCAGCATTTT; CDR3 protein: CASSLAHSNQPQHF
clone size: NA; D gene: TRBD1; J gene: TRBJ2-3; V gene: TRBV9; CDR3 DNA: TGTGCCAGCAGCGTCTCGGACAGGGTTGGAGATACGCAGTATTTT; CDR3 protein: CASSVSDRVGDTQYF
clone size: NA; D gene: NA; J gene: TRBJ2-2; V gene: TRBV5-4; CDR3 DNA: TGTGCCAGCAGCCACGGCGGCGCTACTAGCATTTTCGGGGAGCTGTTTTTT; CDR3 protein: CASSHGGATSIFGELFF
clone size: NA; D gene: TRBD1; J gene: TRBJ2-7; V gene: TRBV2; CDR3 DNA: TGTGCCAGCAGGGGGGACAGCTCCGAGCAGTACTTC; CDR3 protein: CASRGDSSEQYF
clone size: once; D gene: TRBD1; J gene: TRBJ1-1; V gene: TRBV2; CDR3 DNA: TGTGCCAGCAGTGGGGCAGGGGGCACTGAAGCTTTCTTT; CDR3 protein: CASSGAGGTEAFF
clone size: NA; D gene: TRBD1; J gene: TRBJ1-2; V gene: TRBV25-1; CDR3 DNA: TGTGCCAGCACCGGTGACAGGGGCTATGGCTACACCTTC; CDR3 protein: CASTGDRGYGYTF
clone size: NA; D gene: NA; J gene: TRBJ2-3; V gene: TRBV6-6; CDR3 DNA: TGTGCCAGCAGTTACACTGCAGATACGCAGTATTTT; CDR3 protein: CASSYTADTQYF
clone size: NA; D gene: NA; J gene: TRBJ2-6; V gene: TRBV5-1; CDR3 DNA: TGCGCCAGCAGCCCCGGAGCTGGGGCCAACGTCCTGACTTTC; CDR3 protein: CASSPGAGANVLTF
clone size: NA; D gene: NA; J gene: TRBJ2-7; V gene: TRBV6-5; CDR3 DNA: TGTGCCAGCAGTTACTCGAGGGCGGGCCCGTACGAGCAGTACTTC; CDR3 protein: CASSYSRAGPYEQYF
clone size: NA; D gene: NA; J gene: TRBJ2-2; V gene: TRBV25-1; CDR3 DNA: TGTGCCAGCAGGCCAAACGGGGAGACCGGGGAGCTGTTTTTT; CDR3 protein: CASRPNGETGELFF
clone size: once; D gene: NA; J gene: TRBJ2-5; V gene: TRBV6-7; CDR3 DNA: TGTGCCAGACAAGACTCGGGGGAGACCCAGTACTTC; CDR3 protein: CARQDSGETQYF
clone size: NA; D gene: TRBD2; J gene: TRBJ2-3; V gene: TRBV10-2; CDR3 DNA: TGCGCCATCGGTCCGGCGGGGGTCGCGCAGTATTTT; CDR3 protein: CAIGPAGVAQYF
clone size: NA; D gene: NA; J gene: TRBJ2-3; V gene: TRBV28; CDR3 DNA: TGTGCCAGCAGTTTAACCACACCAGATACGCAGTATTTT; CDR3 protein: CASSLTTPDTQYF
clone size: NA; D gene: NA; J gene: TRBJ1-5; V gene: TRBV2; CDR3 DNA: TGTGCCAGCACAGGTCTGCCTAGCAATCAGCCCCAGCATTTT; CDR3 protein: CASTGLPSNQPQHF
clone size: NA; D gene: NA; J gene: TRBJ2-2; V gene: TRBV4-2; CDR3 DNA: TGTGCCAGCAGCCCCCGGGACCTCACCGGGGAGCTGTTTTTT; CDR3 protein: CASSPRDLTGELFF
clone size: NA; D gene: TRBD2; J gene: TRBJ2-1; V gene: TRBV27; CDR3 DNA: TGTGCCAGCAGTTTGAGGGTAGCGGGAGGAGGCAATGAGCAGTTCTTC; CDR3 protein: CASSLRVAGGGNEQFF
clone size: NA; D gene: TRBD2; J gene: TRBJ2-1; V gene: TRBV4-2; CDR3 DNA: TGTGCCAGCAGCCAAGAAGCGGCTAGCGGTAGACCCGATGAGCAGTTCTTC; CDR3 protein: CASSQEAASGRPDEQFF